This is a list of T cell receptor beta chains from one sample in a study of beta chain features in type 1 diabetes. Generated by immunoSEQ multiplex PCR, the TCRdb table keeps only in-frame clones and is missing some. This table holds about 900,000 clones, under 20% found once. Sequenced material: naive CD4+ T cells from blood. The source of these receptors is a woman in her late teens or twenties in good health. CDR3s leave out the opening cysteine and the closing phenylalanine or tryptophan.

J gene,V gene,CDR3 protein
TRBJ2-5,TRBV7-2,ASSLAPASQETQY
TRBJ1-1,TRBV10-2,ASSRPNTEAF
TRBJ2-7,TRBV7-8,ASSLNVGAYEQY
TRBJ2-2,TRBV19,ASSIWVLSRAGELF
TRBJ2-5,TRBV4-2,ASSPAGGGQQETQY
TRBJ2-7,TRBV4-3,ASSQDWRGVNYEQY
TRBJ2-1,TRBV23-1,ASSQFRELCLGGDEQF
TRBJ2-1,TRBV19,ASNYGTASYNEQF
TRBJ2-7,TRBV28,ASSRGGTGGYEQY
TRBJ2-1,TRBV20-1,SASGFEQF
TRBJ2-5,TRBV2,ASSLAGGPETQY
TRBJ2-6,TRBV10-3,ASRKAGVVGANVLT
TRBJ1-5,TRBV9,ASSPRRDGDQPQH
TRBJ2-7,TRBV5-4,ASSPGQHYEQY
TRBJ1-3,TRBV19,ASSRTAGNTIY
TRBJ1-2,TRBV6-5,ASRDREYT
TRBJ2-3,TRBV7-3,ASSLRLAGTDTQY
TRBJ2-3,TRBV18,ASSPRRAGTDTQY
TRBJ2-3,TRBV5-4,ASSSGRGRTDTQY
TRBJ2-7,TRBV5-4,ASSQGFRDRTFTDEQY
TRBJ2-1,TRBV7-8,ASSLERLAGSYNEQF
TRBJ2-7,TRBV11-2,ASSSSGLAAHSGEQY
TRBJ2-2,TRBV5-1,ASSLLGSGTGELF
TRBJ1-1,TRBV2,ASSYNRVESEAF
TRBJ1-3,TRBV9,ASSPPGSEGNTIY
TRBJ2-2,TRBV7-2,ASSLATGYTGELF
TRBJ2-7,TRBV20-1,SARRTNEQY
TRBJ2-7,TRBV28,ASRRRWGGSSEQY
TRBJ2-1,TRBV18,ASSPRNNEQF
TRBJ1-2,TRBV6-5,ASSRTEIYGYT
TRBJ2-1,TRBV7-2,ASSLWVANVNEQF
TRBJ2-3,TRBV7-2,ASSLLTDMAQY
TRBJ2-2,TRBV7-6,ASSFGGELF
TRBJ1-1,TRBV4-1,ASSQESGQFLEAF
TRBJ2-3,TRBV19,ASSNRGRDTQY
TRBJ1-4,TRBV28,ASSTPAGPNEKLF
TRBJ2-1,TRBV7-2,ASSLGTGVYNEQF
TRBJ2-5,TRBV7-8,ASRLRWLAETQY
TRBJ1-2,TRBV7-6,ASSLASGTGRGGYT
TRBJ1-2,TRBV28,ASSSWVYGYT
TRBJ2-1,TRBV18,ASSPQQLADNNEQF
.,TRBV23-1,ASTVLVSRRYEQY
TRBJ1-1,TRBV7-9,ASSLEGVTEAF
TRBJ2-7,TRBV2,ASRVFISYEQY
TRBJ1-2,TRBV27,ASSLRANRGDGYT
TRBJ2-1,TRBV7-9,ASSRSGAGGSGEQF
TRBJ1-1,TRBV11-2,ASSSVALNTEAF
TRBJ2-7,TRBV28,ASSLDPYYEQY
TRBJ2-3,TRBV7-2,ASSLGLAVRGASTDTQY
TRBJ2-3,TRBV13,AGGSGNLIDTQY
TRBJ1-3,TRBV7-9,ASSPGIGFSGNTIY
TRBJ2-7,TRBV5-4,ASNSGGRNYEQY
TRBJ2-7,TRBV28,ASASWGDRGSYEQY
TRBJ2-1,TRBV4-3,ASSQQAYSYNEQF
TRBJ2-1,TRBV18,ASSERLAGSSYEQF
TRBJ2-5,TRBV28,ASSLPGRGQETQY
TRBJ1-4,TRBV27,ASSLSHVGEKLF
TRBJ2-7,TRBV6-1,ASSEAVTVTGITAREQY
TRBJ2-3,TRBV28,ASSKGLAGRAQY